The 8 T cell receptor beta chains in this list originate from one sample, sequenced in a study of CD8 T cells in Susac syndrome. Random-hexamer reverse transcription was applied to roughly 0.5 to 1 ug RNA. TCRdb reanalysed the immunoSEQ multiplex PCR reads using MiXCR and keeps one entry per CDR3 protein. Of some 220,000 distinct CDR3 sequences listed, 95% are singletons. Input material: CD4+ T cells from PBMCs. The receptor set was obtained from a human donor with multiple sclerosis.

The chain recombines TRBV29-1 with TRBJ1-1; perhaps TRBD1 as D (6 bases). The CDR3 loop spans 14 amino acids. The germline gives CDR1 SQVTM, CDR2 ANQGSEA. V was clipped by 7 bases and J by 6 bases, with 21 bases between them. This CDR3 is CSAPPRGLRAEAFF. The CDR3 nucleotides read TGCAGCGCCCCTCCTCGGGGGCTTAGGGCTGAAGCTTTCTTT.

As DNA, the CDR3 is TGTGCCAGCAGCTTAAGCGGGAACACTCTCACCACCCGGGGGGATACGCAGTATTTT. This codes for CASSLSGNTLTTRGDTQYF. V usage is TRBV7-3 and J usage is TRBJ2-3, with D possibly being TRBD2 (6 bases). V dropped 1 base and J dropped 6 bases, with 26 bases sitting between them. This CDR3 comprises 19 residues. Germline V gene sequence: CDR1 SGHTA, CDR2 FQGTGA.

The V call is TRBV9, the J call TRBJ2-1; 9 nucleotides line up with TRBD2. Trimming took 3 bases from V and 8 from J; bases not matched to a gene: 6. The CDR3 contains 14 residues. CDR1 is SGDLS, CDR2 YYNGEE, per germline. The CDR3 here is CASSDSGSTHEQFF. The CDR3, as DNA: TGTGCCAGCAGCGATAGCGGGAGCACACATGAGCAGTTCTTC.

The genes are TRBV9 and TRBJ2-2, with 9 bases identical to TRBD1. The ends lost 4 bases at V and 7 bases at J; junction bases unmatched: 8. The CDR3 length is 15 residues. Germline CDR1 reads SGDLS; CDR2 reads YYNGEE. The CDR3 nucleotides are TGTGCCAGCAGCTTAGGAACAGGGGGCAGCGGGGAGCTGTTTTTT. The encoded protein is CASSLGTGGSGELFF.

As DNA, the CDR3 is TGTGCCAGCAGGTACTCCAGGGTTGAGGGGACCCAGTACTTC. This translates into CASRYSRVEGTQYF. The V gene is TRBV28, the J gene TRBJ2-5; either TRBD1 or TRBD2 may fit D (5 bases each). The germline gives CDR1 MDHEN, CDR2 SYDVKM. V was shortened by 6 bases and J by 7 bases, with 18 bases between the two germline ends. The CDR3 totals 14 residues.

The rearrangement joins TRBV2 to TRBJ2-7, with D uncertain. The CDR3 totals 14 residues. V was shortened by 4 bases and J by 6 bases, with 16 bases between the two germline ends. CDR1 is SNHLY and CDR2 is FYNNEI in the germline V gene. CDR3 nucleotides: TGTGCCAGCAGTGTCCTACCTCCACGAGGCGAGCAGTACTTC. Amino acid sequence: CASSVLPPRGEQYF.

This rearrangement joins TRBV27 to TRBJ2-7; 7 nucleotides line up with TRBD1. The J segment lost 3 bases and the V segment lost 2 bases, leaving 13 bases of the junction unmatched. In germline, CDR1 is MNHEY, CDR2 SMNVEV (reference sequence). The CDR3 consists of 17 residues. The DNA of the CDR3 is TGTGCCAGCAGTTTAAGGCCCCCCCGAGGGGGCGACTACGAGCAGTACTTC. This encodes CASSLRPPRGGDYEQYF.

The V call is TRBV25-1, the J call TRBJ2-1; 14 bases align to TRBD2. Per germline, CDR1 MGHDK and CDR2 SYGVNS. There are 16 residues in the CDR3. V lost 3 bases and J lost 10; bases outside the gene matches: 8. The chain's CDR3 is CASSDVTSGGAGEQFF. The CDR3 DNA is TGTGCCAGCAGTGACGTGACTAGCGGGGGGGCCGGGGAGCAGTTCTTC.